This TCR beta chain was observed in a study of low-dose radiotherapy and immunotherapy resistance in tumors. Looking at the study overall: The regimen for patients comprised intravenous nivolumab 240 mg every two weeks plus intravenous ipilimumab 1 mg/kg every six weeks.

CDR3 size: 17 residues. Losses at the gene ends were 3 bases for V and 3 bases for J; bases not matched to a gene: 9. From germline, CDR1 is KGHDR and CDR2 SFDVKD. This clonotype was counted at least ten times. Primers used for first-strand cDNA, a TRAV- and TRBV-specific set, covered both alpha and beta chains. Amplification, which lasted 20 to 25 PCR cycles, used a constant-region primer and V-primer adapter to amplify TCRs. Isolated mRNA underwent amplification via in vitro transcription. TCRdb re-analysed the reads in MiXCR, keeping a single row per CDR3 protein. Here the sample spans tens of thousands of distinct CDR3 sequences, 20% to 25% being singletons. Time point noted: after trial treatment. Regarding treatment: LDRT plus nivolumab, ipilimumab, low-dose cyclophosphamide and aspirin (RACIN trial). As their treatment, donors received nivolumab, ipilimumab, aspirin, low-dose cyclophosphamide and low-dose radiotherapy.

V usage is TRBV24-1 and J usage is TRBJ2-2, with TRBD2 identical over 7 bases. The sequences come from PBMCs, collected after low-dose radiotherapy plus immunotherapy. The sequence was obtained from a female donor with ovarian cancer. As DNA, the CDR3 is TGTGCCACCAGTGATCCTAGGACTAGGGGTCACACCGGGGAGCTGTTTTTT. It translates to CATSDPRTRGHTGELFF.